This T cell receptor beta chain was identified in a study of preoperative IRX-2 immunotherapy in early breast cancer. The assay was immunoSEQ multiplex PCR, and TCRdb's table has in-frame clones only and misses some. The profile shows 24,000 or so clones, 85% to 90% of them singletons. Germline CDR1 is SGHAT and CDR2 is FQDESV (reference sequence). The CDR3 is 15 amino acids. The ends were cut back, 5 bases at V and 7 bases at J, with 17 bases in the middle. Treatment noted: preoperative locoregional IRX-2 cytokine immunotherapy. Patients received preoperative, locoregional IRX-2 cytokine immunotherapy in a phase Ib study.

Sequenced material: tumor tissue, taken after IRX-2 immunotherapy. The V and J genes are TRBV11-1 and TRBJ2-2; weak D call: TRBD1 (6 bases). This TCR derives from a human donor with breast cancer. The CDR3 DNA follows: TGTGCCAGCAGCCAGGGGCCTGCAGGGTTCGGGGAGCTGTTTTTT. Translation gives CASSQGPAGFGELFF.